The TCR beta chain under discussion was sequenced for a study of blood T cell repertoires in COVID-19. Looking at the study overall: Italy, Spain and the United States were the sources of the convalescent and acute COVID-19 samples. PBMCs, B-cell-depleted T cells, or T cells provided the cDNA or gDNA that made up the material.

V shed 6 bases, J shed 1 base, and the junction held 3 bases outside the gene matches. The CDR3 is made up of 15 amino acids. CDR1 and CDR2 (germline): SNHLY, FYNNEI. Original handling: Reference gene primer amplification gave nucleated cell count estimates. The assay was immunoSEQ multiplex PCR, and TCRdb's table has in-frame clones only and misses some. The V and J calls and clone size are taken from that table; D and trimming were inferred from the DNA. The sample holds some 400,000 clones, roughly 86% seen once. Sequencing was carried out using peripheral blood. The genes are TRBV2 and TRBJ1-5; 10 bases map to TRBD1. The clonotype originates from a human donor with acute or convalescent COVID-19. The donor label of this sample is uncertain. The chain's CDR3 is CASRRQGASNQPQHF. CDR3 DNA: TGTGCCAGCAGACGACAGGGGGCGAGCAATCAGCCCCAGCATTTT.